One sample yielded the 12 T cell receptor beta chains listed below, sequenced in a study of blood T cell repertoires in COVID-19. The data were produced by immunoSEQ multiplex PCR, yet TCRdb's version contains in-frame clones alone and is incomplete. The sample carries hundreds of thousands of clones, 87% recorded once. Material for sequencing was PBMCs or T cells enriched from blood (not recorded which). The receptors stem from a young woman who had recovered from COVID-19.

The gene calls are TRBV19 and TRBJ2-5, with a weak D call TRBD1 (7 bases). The CDR3 runs 13 residues. The V gene lost 10 bases and the J gene lost 3 bases, with 15 bases spanning the gap. The V gene's germline CDR1 is LNHDA and CDR2 SQIVND (reference sequence). CDR3 coding DNA: TGTGCCACTCGCGGGACAGCCAAAGAGACCCAGTACTTC. Translation gives CATRGTAKETQYF.

The genes are TRBV5-6 and TRBJ1-6, with D possibly being TRBD1 (5 bases). CDR3 length: 16 residues. The V end lost 0 bases, the J end lost 2 bases, and 9 bases lay between the germline ends. Germline loops: CDR1 SGHDT, CDR2 YYEEEE. The CDR3 coding sequence is TGTGCCAGCAGCTTGGGGCAGGGCACCTATAATTCACCCCTCCACTTT. Translating it yields CASSLGQGTYNSPLHF.

This clone occurred once. The chain has TRBV6-5 and TRBJ1-2; D is unclear. This CDR3 is 13 amino acids long. The V end lost 2 bases, the J end lost 2 bases, and 6 bases lay between the germline ends. The germline V gene encodes CDR1 MNHEY and CDR2 SVGAGI. The CDR3 region has the DNA TGTGCCAGCAGTTACGGGGAGAACTATGGCTACACCTTC. Its translation is CASSYGENYGYTF.

This chain links TRBV6-4 with TRBJ1-1; D is unclear. Per the germline V gene, CDR1 is MRHNA and CDR2 is SNTAGT. V was shortened by 6 bases and J by 1 base, with 9 bases between the two germline ends. The CDR3 has 13 amino acids. Written as DNA, the CDR3 is TGTGCCAGCAGGGTACTATCGAACACTGAAGCTTTCTTT. Amino acids: CASRVLSNTEAFF.

This sequence joins TRBV13 and TRBJ1-1; D ambiguous. Trimming pared 2 bases from V and 0 bases from J, leaving 19 bases between. Germline CDR1 PRHDT, CDR2 FYEKMQ (reference sequence). The CDR3 covers 18 residues. The DNA of the CDR3 is TGTGCCAGCAGCTTACTTGGGTTACAGCGAGGGCTGAACACTGAAGCTTTCTTT. Residues: CASSLLGLQRGLNTEAFF.

The V and J genes are TRBV24-1 and TRBJ2-5; a weak D match, TRBD1 (5 bases). V was shortened by 5 bases and J by 4 bases, with 10 bases between the two germline ends. Per germline, CDR1 KGHDR and CDR2 SFDVKD. CDR3 length: 13 amino acids. For the CDR3, the DNA is TGTGCCACCAGTGCGGCAGGGATAGAGACCCAGTACTTC. Residues: CATSAAGIETQYF.

This sequence joins TRBV19 and TRBJ2-1, with D maybe TRBD1 (5 bases). The CDR3 has 15 amino acids. Per germline, CDR1 LNHDA and CDR2 SQIVND (reference sequence). V gave up 1 base and J gave up 0 bases, with 7 bases separating them. The CDR3 sequence is CASSIGQSSYNEQFF. CDR3 nucleotide sequence: TGTGCCAGTAGTATAGGACAGAGCTCCTACAATGAGCAGTTCTTC. The complete variable domain, with remaining parts taken from reference TRBV19 and TRBJ2-1, reads DGGITQSPKYLFRKEGQNVTLSCEQNLNHDAMYWYRQDPGQGLRLIYYSQIVNDFQKGDIAEGYSVSREKKESFPLTVTSAQKNPTAFYLCASSIGQSSYNEQFFGPGTRLTVL.

V usage is TRBV5-1 and J usage is TRBJ1-1; D possibly corresponds to TRBD1 (5 bases). V lost 3 bases, J lost 4 bases, and 10 bases lay in between. The V gene's germline CDR1 is SGHRS and CDR2 YFSETQ. CDR3 length equals 13 residues. Here the CDR3 reads CASSYGGGTEAFF. The CDR3 DNA is TGCGCCAGCAGCTACGGCGGGGGCACTGAAGCTTTCTTT.

The rearrangement uses TRBV9 and TRBJ2-1; 7 bases line up with TRBD2. CDR3 length: 16 amino acids. The germline gives CDR1 SGDLS, CDR2 YYNGEE. The V and J ends lost 0 bases and 4 bases, in that order; junction bases with no gene match: 7. In DNA form, the CDR3 reads TGTGCCAGCAGCGTAGGAGCGGGGACGAGTTACAATGAGCAGTTCTTC. This translates into CASSVGAGTSYNEQFF.

J is TRBJ2-4 and V is TRBV25-1, with TRBD2 as a possible D gene (6 bases). Germline V gene lookup returns CDR1 MGHDK and CDR2 SYGVNS. This CDR3 has 11 amino acids. V was cut by 5 bases and J by 8 bases, with 7 bases left in between. The CDR3 coding sequence is TGTGCCAGCAGTCGGGGGTACATTCAGTACTTC. Residues: CASSRGYIQYF.

J is TRBJ1-1 and V is TRBV5-6, with 11 nucleotides matching TRBD1. V was pared by 4 bases and J by 4 bases, with 9 bases of the junction left unmatched. The CDR3 is made up of 16 amino acids. Germline V gene data show CDR1 as SGHDT and CDR2 as YYEEEE. DNA of the CDR3: TGTGCCAGCAGCCTTTATAGGGACAGGGGGGCCACTGAAGCTTTCTTT. Its protein is CASSLYRDRGATEAFF. Full variable domain (outside the CDR3, taken from reference TRBV5-6 and TRBJ1-1): DAGVTQSPTHLIKTRGQQVTLRCSPKSGHDTVSWYQQALGQGPQFIFQYYEEEERQRGNFPDRFSGHQFPNYSSELNVNALLLGDSALYLCASSLYRDRGATEAFFGQGTRLTVV.

J is TRBJ1-2 and V is TRBV5-6; 8 bases match TRBD1. Germline CDR1 and CDR2: SGHDT and YYEEEE. V lost 0 bases, J lost 4 bases, and 8 bases stayed unmatched. The CDR3 extends over 16 amino acids. CDR3 sequence (DNA): TGTGCCAGCAGCTTGGGTGGGGACAGGCGCCTCTATGGCTACACCTTC. Protein: CASSLGGDRRLYGYTF. Combining the CDR3 with reference TRBV5-6 and TRBJ1-2 gives the whole variable domain DAGVTQSPTHLIKTRGQQVTLRCSPKSGHDTVSWYQQALGQGPQFIFQYYEEEERQRGNFPDRFSGHQFPNYSSELNVNALLLGDSALYLCASSLGGDRRLYGYTFGSGTRLTVV.